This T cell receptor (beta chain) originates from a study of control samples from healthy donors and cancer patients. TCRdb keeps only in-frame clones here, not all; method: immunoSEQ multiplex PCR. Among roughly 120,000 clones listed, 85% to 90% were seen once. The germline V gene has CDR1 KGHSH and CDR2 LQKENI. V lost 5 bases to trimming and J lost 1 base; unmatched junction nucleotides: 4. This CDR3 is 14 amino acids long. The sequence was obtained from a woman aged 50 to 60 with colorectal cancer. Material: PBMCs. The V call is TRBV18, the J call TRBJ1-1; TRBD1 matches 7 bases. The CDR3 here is CASSSQGQNTEAFF. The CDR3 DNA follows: TGTGCCAGCTCATCACAGGGGCAGAACACTGAAGCTTTCTTT.